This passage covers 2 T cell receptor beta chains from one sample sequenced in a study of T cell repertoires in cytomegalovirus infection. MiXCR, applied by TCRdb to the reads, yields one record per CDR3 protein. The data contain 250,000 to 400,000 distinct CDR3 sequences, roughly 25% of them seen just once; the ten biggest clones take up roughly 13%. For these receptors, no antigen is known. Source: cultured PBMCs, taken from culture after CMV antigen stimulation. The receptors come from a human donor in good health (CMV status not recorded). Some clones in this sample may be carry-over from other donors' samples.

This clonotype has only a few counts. CDR3 residues: CASSYNIAGGPTGELFF. In DNA, the CDR3 is TGTGCCAGCAGCTATAACATAGCGGGAGGGCCAACCGGGGAGCTGTTTTTT. This chain connects TRBV7-2 to TRBJ2-2; TRBD2 matches at 11 bases. The CDR3 loop spans 17 amino acids. CDR1 and CDR2 (germline): SGHTA, FQGNSA. V lost 4 bases, J lost 5 bases, and 9 bases stayed unmatched.

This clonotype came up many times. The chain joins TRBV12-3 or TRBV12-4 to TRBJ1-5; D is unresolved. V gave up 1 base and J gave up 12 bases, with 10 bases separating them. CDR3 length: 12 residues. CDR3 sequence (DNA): TGTGCCAGCAGTTTAGGAGGAAGAATCCAGCATTTT. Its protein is CASSLGGRIQHF.